This T cell receptor (beta chain) was profiled in a study of CD8+CD57+ T cells in acquired aplastic anemia. At the level of the study: Mean DNA quantity obtained from sorted CD4+ and CD8+ cells was around 2.9 ug.

The template used for profiling TCR beta VDJ and CDR3 was genomic DNA. In TCRdb, the reads were re-called with MiXCR into one record per CDR3 protein. Of under 500,000 distinct CDR3 sequences listed, around 30% are singletons. Points on this clonotype: This sequence may be a read error, since a much larger clone differs from it by one base.

Patients chosen for sequencing had shown CD8+CD57+ cell expansion by flow cytometry. None of the patients had been given any therapy when their blood was sampled. CDR3 length equals 12 residues. Germline V gene lookup returns CDR1 SEHNR and CDR2 FQNEAQ (reference sequence). The V end lost 5 bases, the J end lost 8 bases, and 10 bases lay between the germline ends. The chain couples TRBV7-9 to TRBJ2-1; D uncertain. Sequenced input: sorted CD4+, CD8+, or CD8+CD57+ T cells (not recorded which) from PBMCs. The clonotype was recovered from a human donor with aplastic anemia. The CDR3 reads CASSRINDEQFF. The CDR3, as DNA: TGTGCCAGCAGCCGCATTAACGATGAGCAGTTCTTC.